This entry concerns a single T cell receptor beta chain. No antigen is known for it. With a J-beta primer mix and a sample-barcoded 5' primer, a second PCR ran roughly 6 to 12 cycles. TCRdb recomputed calls from the 5' RACE reads with MiXCR, one row per CDR3 protein. The sample holds 1.5 million to 2 million distinct CDR3 sequences, around half seen once. The sample belongs to a study of blood T cells in healthy people across ages. Whole-study results and caveats: CMV status of donors was unknown, possibly confounding expanded clonotype changes.

The sequencing sample was made of blood. The clonotype comes from a woman in her thirties or forties in good health.

CDR3 loop: CASSLVQTRETQYF. Written as DNA, the CDR3 is TGTGCCAGCAGCTTGGTTCAGACTCGAGAGACCCAGTACTTC. The chain uses TRBV5-4 and TRBJ2-5; D is ambiguous. The germline CDR1 and CDR2 sequences are SGHNT and YYREEE (reference sequence). This CDR3 is 14 amino acids long. V dropped 0 bases and J dropped 4 bases, with 10 bases sitting between them.